This record covers a single TCR beta chain. Its antigen has not been determined. No much larger clone exists at a distance of one base, and base qualities are not known. The cohort was made up of approximately 700 healthy bone marrow donors. Cohort members were all nominally healthy when sampled, although unrecorded immune exposures were likely present. CMV serostatus was recorded as positive for roughly 290 and negative for about 50% of the roughly 700 cohort members, whereas no CMV serostatus was recorded for the donor in question. Each donor provided a peripheral blood sample, and peripheral blood mononuclear cells were used for TCR beta sequencing. The Qiagen DNeasy Blood Extraction Kit was used to extract genomic DNA from the blood cell samples. This sample is drawn from a study of cytomegalovirus exposure and HLA in healthy donors (TCRdb year 2017). General notes on the study: An earlier analysis of roughly 500 of the donors reported approximately 260 Gb of sequence data and 95 million to 130 million unique TCR beta sequences obtained from about 179 million T cells. Besides the first cohort of approximately 670 subjects, a separate validation cohort made up of some 110 different subjects was used. Every repertoire in the discovery cohort had been generated on one and the same sequencing platform. A later analysis re-analyzed previously published TCR beta repertoires from 650 to 800 donors and added high-resolution HLA genotyping to study TCR occurrence patterns. An earlier analysis of about 600 of the donors used high-throughput TCR beta sequencing to judge whether each TCR beta V gene segment behaved as functional or pseudogenic. To predict cytomegalovirus infection status, the study brought together high-throughput TCR immunosequencing, statistical association of individual TCRs with disease status, and machine learning. Alongside the repertoire data, information on donor age, sex, ethnicity and CMV serostatus was compiled. A later genetic analysis took genome-wide SNP genotypes for about 65% of the 666 donors and used that subset as a discovery cohort. Of the roughly 400 genotyped donors, roughly 76% were placed in the genetic ancestry cluster associated with self-reported Caucasian donors. About 310 gigabases of sequencing data and around 87 million unique TCR sequences were included in an early release covering around 650 HLA-typed donors. The number of donors typed differed by locus, with 629-630 for A, B, C, DRB1 and DQB1, around 560 for DQA1, approximately 570 for DPA1, and some 470 for DPB1. In the later analysis, no new phenotypic data were used to find candidate immune exposures; instead, reliance was placed on TCR beta sequences and their occurrence across donors. Class I and class II HLA loci were covered by the typing at four-digit resolution. The study used immunosequencing to profile the T cell repertoires of several hundred subjects and linked those repertoires to cytomegalovirus serostatus. About 5 DR-DQ haplotypes were handled as single units for association and clustering, since linkage in the cohort was strong. The study aimed to test whether signatures of past pathogen exposure could be identified by cataloging public T cell receptors. On average, approximately 250,000 unique TCR beta nucleotide sequences were sequenced per donor among a few hundred genotyped donors of the cohort, with 15% to 20% of those sequences being non-productive.

On the study overall, not on this receptor specifically: Roughly 17 rarely observed V segments, including chromosome 9 orphons, were excluded from the earlier analysis of almost 600 of the donors because counts were too low. The study gave a list of some 150 TCR beta chains associated with cytomegalovirus. Because some donors lacked HLA typing at each locus, the association tests relied only on the typed subset. Some IMGT-functional V segments, including TRBV6-2 and TRBV6-3, could not be told apart with the 87-base-pair reads, so those segments were excluded. Immune exposure information for the cohort was limited to CMV serostatus. According to a later genetic analysis, donors in an Asian-associated ancestry cluster had fewer N-insertions in productive TCRs than the approximately 650-donor mean. A later analysis associated 16,951 TCR beta sequences with specific HLA alleles at a false discovery rate of 0.05. A later analysis found that TCR association rates varied across HLA loci, with DRB1 alleles showing the most associated TCRs and HLA-C alleles the fewest. A group of highly shared sequence variants was considered likely to be a technical artifact of the sequencing pipeline. Strong co-occurrence of HLA alleles, especially DR and DQ, made assigning TCR associations to individual alleles difficult. According to a later analysis, most CMV-associated TCR beta chains appeared to be HLA-restricted, and the HLA associations seemed to be driven largely by CMV exposure. Cytomegalovirus status was reported to be diagnosed by the classifier with high specificity and sensitivity in both the original and validation cohorts. V-gene and J-gene trimming of TCR beta chains was associated with a missense DCLRE1C variant in a later genetic analysis, and the association was replicated in an independent cohort. Only TCR beta chains were sequenced in this cohort, and the absence of alpha or paired-chain data limited detectable features. Compared with equally common non-associated chains, HLA-associated TCR beta chains in a later analysis were more clonally expanded and had lower generation probabilities. While some public TCRs were present in many individuals, most TCR sequences turned up only very rarely across donors. The authors suggested that the approach could potentially be generalized to other disease states and immunological phenotypes. A further reported finding was that TCR beta sequences accurately predicted the HLA-A and HLA-B alleles for most subjects in the first cohort. Sequencing depth was assumed to be roughly uniform across donors in the presence/absence analyses, though that assumption may not hold. According to a later analysis, parvovirus B19, influenza, CMV and Epstein-Barr virus appeared linked to several top co-occurrence clusters. Linkage disequilibrium might explain the correlated functional status among segregating V segments, but an unknown experimental factor could not be ruled out. Broadly in line with IMGT annotations, most TCR beta V segments showed up in productive rearrangements about 87% or about 30% of the time in an earlier analysis of about 500 of the donors. A few of the identified cytomegalovirus-associated TCR beta chains were confirmed in vitro to be specific for cytomegalovirus antigens.

V is pared back by 5 bases and J by 5 bases, with 9 bases lying between the germline termini. CDR1 and CDR2 are read off the germline V gene as SNHLY and FYNNEI. CDR3 length: 12 amino acids, cysteine to phenylalanine. The CDR3 DNA has 36 bases and is translated from base 1. The library came from the immunoSEQ multiplex PCR assay. For the multiplex PCR, a mixture combining 60 forward primers for TCR Vbeta segments and 13 reverse primers for TCR Jbeta segments was used. The CDR3 region of rearranged TCR beta genes was amplified from genomic DNA with a multiplex PCR assay. The amplified TCR beta libraries were sequenced on the Illumina HiSeq System as 87-base-pair reads. In the authors' own workflow: In a later analysis, tens of millions of unique TCR beta chains were counted across the roughly 670 repertoires, and approximately 11 million of these chains were shared by at least two donors. To remove PCR and sequencing errors, raw reads were error-corrected and collapsed into unique sequences using a nearest-neighbor algorithm that merged closely related sequences. V, D and J gene segments were assigned by aligning CDR3 sequences to IMGT reference sequences. For a sequence to be retained, at least a six-nucleotide match to both a V gene segment and a J gene segment was required. A rearrangement was called productive if the CDR3 had no stop codons and remained in frame with V and J, and every other rearrangement was called non-productive. Following IMGT convention, CDR3 was defined as the stretch from the second conserved V-encoded cysteine to the conserved J-encoded phenylalanine. The earlier analysis of some 540 of the donors excluded any sequence lacking an unambiguous match to a single V gene segment. In an earlier analysis of some 590 of the donors, V segments were called functional above 56.7% productive rearrangements and were called segregating when the between-donor standard deviation exceeded 5%. A statistical classification framework was developed to diagnose cytomegalovirus status using the catalog of TCR beta chain sequences. In a later analysis, V and J genes were assigned by comparing TCR nucleotide sequences against IMGT/GENE-DB human TR gene sequences. In a later analysis, CDR3 sequences and most-parsimonious VDJ recombination scenarios were assigned using the TCRdist pipeline. In a later analysis, each TCR beta chain was defined by its CDR3 amino acid sequence together with its V-gene family, and reads lacking a unique V-gene family were excluded. As a way to deal with suspected cross-contamination and a sequencing artifact, a later analysis dropped nearly 600 nucleotide sequences that were highly shared and had low generation probability. A later analysis calculated a clonal expansion index for each public chain from normalized within-repertoire ranks of inferred template counts. In a later analysis, generation probabilities were computed using a VDJ recombination model fitted to out-of-frame rearrangements, and the results were checked against IGoR. In a later analysis, hypergeometric tests were used to score TCR-TCR, TCR-HLA and TCR-CMV co-occurrence, with a repertoire-size bias correction applied to TCR pairs. In a later analysis, false discovery rates were estimated by permuting HLA or CMV assignments 20 times. In a later analysis, co-occurring TCRs were grouped using DBSCAN, and TCRdist sequence similarity was added for clustering within HLA-allele-positive subsets. For co-occurrence clustering, repertoires with fewer than 30,000 or more than 120,000 public chains were excluded, along with several repertoires with anomalous nucleotide sharing. This immuneACCESS table, as held by TCRdb, lists in-frame sequences with V and J called but not all clones. Of the missing ones, under half trace to an unresolved V gene in checked studies; the others have no known cause. Clone size and the V and J calls come from that table; the DNA yielded D and trimming. The sample yields approximately 140,000 clones; 79% were counted once. 3% to 4% of the sample goes to the ten largest clones.

In this chain, TRBV2 is recombined with TRBJ2-5; a confident D gene designation cannot be given. This sequence was found in a human donor in good health. Sequenced material: PBMCs. The DNA reads as follows: TGTGCCAGCAGTCCGGGTCTCGAGACCCAGTACTTC. This is translated as CASSPGLETQYF.